One TCR beta chain is described in this entry. This sample stems from a study of cytomegalovirus exposure and HLA in healthy donors. V lost 5 bases and J lost 5; bases outside the gene matches: 7. This CDR3 has 16 residues. CDR1 is LNHDA, CDR2 SQIVND, per germline (reference sequence). Libraries were prepared by immunoSEQ multiplex PCR; TCRdb keeps only in-frame clonotypes and omits some of them. The repertoire has 95,000 to 120,000 clones, approximately 94% of them found once; the top ten carry approximately 0.67%. The receptor was isolated from a woman aged 18-30 years in good health and CMV-seronegative. What was sequenced was PBMCs. The chain has TRBV19 and TRBJ2-3, with 13 positions matching TRBD2. The CDR3 DNA follows: TGTGCCAGTAGTCTACTAGCGGGGGGGCATGGAGATACGCAGTATTTT. This codes for CASSLLAGGHGDTQYF.